One sample yielded the 25 T cell receptor beta chains listed below, sequenced in a study of T cell responses to AZD1222 COVID-19 vaccine. Sequencing used immunoSEQ multiplex PCR; TCRdb keeps in-frame clones, though not all of them. The sample holds roughly 100,000 clones; about 88% are singletons and the top ten take around a sixth. The sample consisted of peripheral blood, taken 28 days after the second AZD1222 dose. Source of these receptors: an adult who received the AZD1222 COVID-19 vaccine.

The chain joins TRBV4-1 to TRBJ1-5; possibly TRBD1 for D (5 bases). Germline CDR1 MGHRA, CDR2 YSYEKL. This CDR3 spans 17 amino acids. Trimming took off 1 base at V and 4 bases at J, with 17 bases between the two ends. The CDR3 loop is CASSQVGGDRRNQPQHF. The CDR3 DNA reads as TGCGCCAGCAGCCAAGTTGGCGGGGACCGTAGGAATCAGCCCCAGCATTTT.

The chain couples TRBV30 to TRBJ1-4; D remains unclear. The CDR3 has 12 residues. Germline CDR1 is GTSNPN and CDR2 is SVGIG (reference sequence). The CDR3 here is CALGRDVEKLFF. Here the CDR3 DNA reads TGTGCTCTAGGGAGGGATGTTGAAAAACTGTTTTTT. Full variable domain (missing parts from reference TRBV30 and TRBJ1-4): SQTIHQWPATLVQPVGSPLSLECTVEGTSNPNLYWYRQAAGRGLQLLFYSVGIGQISSEVPQNLSASRPQDRQFILSSKKLLLSDSGFYLCALGRDVEKLFFGSGTQLSVL.

The chain recombines TRBV19 with TRBJ2-7; unclear D gene. CDR3 size: 17 residues. The V gene lost 5 bases and the J gene lost 3 bases, with 23 bases spanning the gap. CDR1 LNHDA and CDR2 SQIVND come from the germline V gene (reference sequence). CDR3 in amino acids: CASSEQHSPYLNYEQYF. CDR3 in DNA: TGTGCCAGTAGTGAACAGCACTCCCCTTATCTCAACTACGAGCAGTACTTC.

The rearrangement links TRBV5-4 to TRBJ2-2; D unclear. V was trimmed by 3 bases and J by 0 bases, leaving 12 bases between them. The CDR3 is made up of 16 amino acids. Germline CDR1 SGHNT, CDR2 YYREEE (reference sequence). The DNA for the CDR3 is TGTGCCAGCAGCTCCAGCTCCCTTTCGAACACCGGGGAGCTGTTTTTT. Amino acids: CASSSSSLSNTGELFF.

The chain employs TRBV24-1 and TRBJ2-2; D gene unclear. The CDR3 has 13 amino acids. Germline V gives CDR1 KGHDR, CDR2 SFDVKD. The germline V and J ends were trimmed by 5 bases and 3 bases, with 6 bases remaining between them. CDR3 bases: TGTGCCACCAGTGGTCAGCACACCGGGGAGCTGTTTTTT. This encodes CATSGQHTGELFF.

The table lists this clone with a count of one. V gene TRBV3-1 (or the pseudogene TRBV3-2) combines with J gene TRBJ2-6; no firm D call. V was shortened by 1 base and J by 9 bases, with 10 bases between the two germline ends. Germline V gene data show CDR1 as LGHDT and CDR2 as YNNKEL (reference sequence). The CDR3 contains 14 residues. The CDR3 reads CASSQGRVFNVLTF. In DNA, the CDR3 is TGTGCCAGCAGCCAAGGCCGCGTGTTCAACGTCCTGACTTTC.

The chain links TRBV29-1 to TRBJ2-3; TRBD1 matches at 8 bases. J gave up 8 bases and V 8 bases, and 15 bases lay outside the gene matches. Germline V gene lookup returns CDR1 SQVTM and CDR2 ANQGSEA. The CDR3 is made up of 14 amino acids. The CDR3 region is CSPDQLDREGTQYF. CDR3 nucleotides: TGCAGCCCCGATCAACTGGACAGGGAAGGTACGCAGTATTTT.

The V call is TRBV2, the J call TRBJ1-3; D not resolved. The V end lost 2 bases, the J end lost 0 bases, and 5 bases lay between the germline ends. CDR3 length: 14 residues. Germline CDR1 and CDR2: SNHLY and FYNNEI. The CDR3, as DNA: TGTGCCAGCAGTGAACTCTACTCTGGAAACACCATATATTTT. Amino acid sequence: CASSELYSGNTIYF.

The V gene is TRBV11-2, the J gene TRBJ2-7, with D uncertain. The CDR3 covers 15 residues. The ends were cut back, 0 bases at V and 7 bases at J, with 16 bases in the middle. Per germline, CDR1 SGHAT and CDR2 FQNNGV. In nucleotides, the CDR3 is TGTGCCAGCAGCTTAGATCGCGGAAGGGTGGGGGAGCAGTACTTC. As protein: CASSLDRGRVGEQYF.

V is TRBV21-1 and J is TRBJ2-7. TRBV21-1 is tagged as a pseudogene. This CDR3 is 14 amino acids long. The CDR3 DNA follows: TGTGCCAGCAGCAAAGGAAAGGATTCCTACGAGCAGTACTTC. Translation: CASSKGKDSYEQYF.

This clone appeared a few times. The chain recombines TRBV19 with TRBJ1-2, with D hard to call. Germline V gives CDR1 LNHDA, CDR2 SQIVND (reference sequence). Trimming left V 5 bases short and J 1 base short, with 11 bases between. This CDR3 has 14 amino acids. This CDR3 is CASSAYSLNYGYTF. Here the CDR3 DNA reads TGTGCCAGTAGTGCTTACAGCCTTAACTATGGCTACACCTTC.

V and J are TRBV27 and TRBJ2-7, with D possibly matching TRBD1 (6 bases). Germline V CDR1 and CDR2: MNHEY, SMNVEV (reference sequence). The CDR3 is made up of 14 amino acids. Trimming shortened V by 8 bases and J by 0 bases, and 14 bases separated the two germline ends. Here the CDR3 DNA reads TGTGCCAGCGGCATCCGGGACAACTCCTACGAGCAGTACTTC. Protein sequence: CASGIRDNSYEQYF.

The V gene is TRBV29-1, the J gene TRBJ1-2; D call uncertain. V lost 6 bases and J lost 8, with 19 bases in between. Germline V gene lookup returns CDR1 SQVTM and CDR2 ANQGSEA. The CDR3 loop spans 13 amino acids. DNA of the CDR3: TGCAGCGTGACGGAGGGCGCCACGCAAGGCTACACCTTC. Translating it yields CSVTEGATQGYTF.

The chain carries TRBV6-7 and TRBJ1-5; TRBD1 might be the D (6 bases). TRBV6-7 is an open reading frame whose function is uncertain. The ends were cut back, 2 bases at V and 0 bases at J, with 20 bases in the middle. The CDR3 runs 19 residues. The CDR3 nucleotides are TGTGCCAGCAGTTACCCCCCTGGGACACCTGATTATAGCAATCAGCCCCAGCATTTT. Translating it yields CASSYPPGTPDYSNQPQHF.

This chain uses TRBV12-5 with TRBJ2-7; no clear D gene. Germline lookup yields CDR1 LGHNT and CDR2 FRNRAP. V was clipped by 6 bases and J by 0 bases, with 9 bases between them. This CDR3 spans 13 amino acids. CDR3 loop: CASGVGSSYEQYF. CDR3 nucleotides: TGTGCTAGTGGGGTGGGCAGCTCCTACGAGCAGTACTTC. Complete variable domain (other parts from reference TRBV12-5 and TRBJ2-7): DARVTQTPRHKVTEMGQEVTMRCQPILGHNTVFWYRQTMMQGLELLAYFRNRAPLDDSGMPKDRFSAEMPDATLATLKIQPSEPRDSAVYFCASGVGSSYEQYFGPGTRLTVT.

This chain uses TRBV9 with TRBJ2-7; TRBD1 might be the D (5 bases). Trimming stripped 0 bases from V and 0 bases from J, with 10 bases between. The CDR3 has 15 residues. Germline V CDR1 and CDR2: SGDLS, YYNGEE. CDR3 amino acids: CASSVDQGASYEQYF. The CDR3 nucleotides are TGTGCCAGCAGCGTAGACCAAGGGGCCTCCTACGAGCAGTACTTC.

In its sample, this clone was seen once. The V and J genes are TRBV4-2 and TRBJ2-1, with TRBD2 matching over 8 bases. Germline-derived CDR1 and CDR2 are LGHNA and YNFKEQ. The CDR3 loop spans 16 amino acids. V shed 0 bases and J 6 bases; nucleotides not matched to a gene: 7. The CDR3 coding sequence is TGTGCCAGCAGCCAAGATGGGCTAGCGGGTATCAATGAGCAGTTCTTC. This sequence encodes CASSQDGLAGINEQFF.

The rearrangement joins TRBV19 to TRBJ2-5, with 7 bases fitting TRBD2. Germline V gives CDR1 LNHDA, CDR2 SQIVND (reference sequence). The trim removed 8 bases at V and 2 bases at J, leaving 11 bases unmatched. The CDR3 runs 15 residues. CDR3 protein: CASAMGQGGQETQYF. The CDR3 region has the DNA TGTGCCAGTGCCATGGGGCAGGGAGGGCAAGAGACCCAGTACTTC.

V and J are TRBV9 and TRBJ1-1; D gene uncertain. Trimming took off 4 bases at V and 2 bases at J, with 9 bases between the two ends. This CDR3 has 13 residues. Germline CDR1 is SGDLS and CDR2 is YYNGEE. CDR3: CASSTTVNTEAFF. The CDR3 bases are TGTGCCAGCAGCACGACGGTTAACACTGAAGCTTTCTTT.

The V gene is TRBV4-1, the J gene TRBJ2-1; 14 positions agree with TRBD2. There are 17 residues in the CDR3. With 4 bases clipped from V and 4 bases from J, the junction kept 6 bases outside the gene matches. CDR1 and CDR2 (germline): MGHRA, YSYEKL. The DNA for the CDR3 is TGCGCCAGCAGCCGGGGACTAGCGGGAGCGCAATACAATGAGCAGTTCTTC. Protein product: CASSRGLAGAQYNEQFF.

This sequence joins TRBV11-3 and TRBJ2-3; 8 bases align to TRBD2. The CDR3 is 14 amino acids. From germline, CDR1 is SGHNT and CDR2 YENEEA. V gave up 4 bases and J gave up 2 bases; unmatched junction bases: 2. The CDR3 reads CASSSGGATDTQYF. The CDR3 DNA follows: TGTGCCAGCAGCTCGGGGGGGGCCACAGATACGCAGTATTTT.

This chain uses TRBV10-2 with TRBJ2-5; a possible D gene is TRBD1 (5 bases). Deletions cut 6 bases from V and 4 bases from J, with 9 bases between. CDR3 length: 12 residues. Per the germline V gene, CDR1 is WSHSY and CDR2 is SAAADI. DNA of the CDR3: TGCGCCAGCAGGGACAACGGAGAGACCCAGTACTTC. It translates to CASRDNGETQYF.

V usage is TRBV12-3 or TRBV12-4 and J usage is TRBJ2-2; unclear D gene. This CDR3 is built from 12 residues. Trimming took off 3 bases at V and 6 bases at J, with 5 bases between the two ends. CDR3 amino acids: CASSLLPGELFF. CDR3 sequence (DNA): TGTGCCAGCAGTTTGTTACCCGGGGAGCTGTTTTTT.

This clone was picked up one time. The chain joins TRBV4-1 to TRBJ1-2; D is unclear. The CDR3 contains 13 residues. V was clipped by 1 base and J by 6 bases, with 9 bases between them. CDR1 is MGHRA and CDR2 is YSYEKL in the germline V gene. The CDR3 is CASSQVGFDGYTF. The CDR3, as DNA: TGCGCCAGCAGCCAAGTGGGGTTCGATGGCTACACCTTC.

This rearrangement joins TRBV10-3 to TRBJ1-6; D possibly corresponds to TRBD1 (6 bases). There are 14 residues in the CDR3. CDR1 and CDR2 (germline): ENHRY, SYGVKD. V lost 10 bases and J lost 3, with 13 bases in between. The CDR3 protein is CATRRTDYNSPLHF. DNA for the CDR3: TGTGCCACCCGTAGGACAGACTATAATTCACCCCTCCACTTT.